These 12 T cell receptor beta chains were sequenced from one sample in a study of OX40 agonist ivuxolimab in advanced cancers. Here immunoSEQ multiplex PCR was the method, and the copy in TCRdb shows in-frame clones only, minus some. The table lists approximately 58,000 clones, 80% to 85% of them singletons. Sequences were derived from CD4+ or CD8+ T cells sorted from blood, sampled in a trial of the OX40 agonist ivuxolimab. These TCRs come from an adult with an advanced solid tumor such as melanoma, head and neck, liver or kidney cancer.

V and J are TRBV2 and TRBJ1-5; D not certain. This CDR3 region has 13 residues. From germline, CDR1 is SNHLY and CDR2 FYNNEI. V was pared by 8 bases and J by 4 bases, with 12 bases between. CDR3 protein: CASGREGNQPQHF. CDR3 DNA: TGTGCCAGCGGGAGAGAGGGAAATCAGCCCCAGCATTTT.

The chain couples TRBV6-5 to TRBJ2-7; D call uncertain. The V and J ends lost 2 bases and 3 bases respectively, with 8 bases between them. This CDR3 has 13 residues. Germline V CDR1 and CDR2: MNHEY, SVGAGI. Here the CDR3 DNA reads TGTGCCAGCAGTTACAGCAGGAGCTACGAGCAGTACTTC. Translating it yields CASSYSRSYEQYF.

V and J are TRBV4-1 and TRBJ1-2; D remains ambiguous. Germline values: CDR1 MGHRA, CDR2 YSYEKL. V shed 0 bases and J shed 3 bases, with 2 bases lying between them. CDR3 length: 12 residues. This CDR3 reads CASSQDHYGYTF. The CDR3 DNA sequence: TGCGCCAGCAGCCAAGATCACTATGGCTACACCTTC.

The rearrangement links TRBV29-1 to TRBJ1-4; tentatively, D is TRBD1 (6 bases). Trimming removed 1 base from V and 10 bases from J, with 19 bases in between. From germline, CDR1 is SQVTM and CDR2 ANQGSEA. The CDR3 loop spans 15 amino acids. The CDR3 DNA follows: TGCAGCGTTGAAGTCACGGGGGGCCCTTGGGGAAAACTGTTTTTT. Encoded protein: CSVEVTGGPWGKLFF.

This chain connects TRBV7-9 to TRBJ2-3; 7 bases agree with TRBD1. Germline V lookup: CDR1 SEHNR, CDR2 FQNEAQ (reference sequence). There are 14 residues in the CDR3. V gave up 1 base and J gave up 4 bases; unmatched junction bases: 2. Written as DNA, the CDR3 is TGTGCCAGCAGCTTAGACAGGGGCTCAGATACGCAGTATTTT. As protein: CASSLDRGSDTQYF.

DNA of the CDR3: TGTGCCTGGGACCGGGGGGGCCATCTCACAGATACGCAGTATTTT. This encodes CAWDRGGHLTDTQYF. J is TRBJ2-3 and V is TRBV30, with TRBD2 matching over 8 bases. After removal of 5 bases from V and 2 bases from J, the junction contained 9 bases not matched to a gene. The CDR3 runs 15 residues. The germline CDR1 and CDR2 sequences are GTSNPN and SVGIG (reference sequence).

The V gene is TRBV30, the J gene TRBJ1-2; 9 nucleotides align to TRBD1. This CDR3 is 14 amino acids long. V dropped 5 bases and J dropped 5; count of bases not matched to a gene: 9. Germline V gene sequence: CDR1 GTSNPN, CDR2 SVGIG (reference sequence). The CDR3 loop is CAWHPGGTGYGYTF. CDR3 coding DNA: TGTGCCTGGCACCCCGGCGGGACAGGGTATGGCTACACCTTC. Drawing the rest from reference TRBV30 and TRBJ1-2, the complete variable domain is SQTIHQWPATLVQPVGSPLSLECTVEGTSNPNLYWYRQAAGRGLQLLFYSVGIGQISSEVPQNLSASRPQDRQFILSSKKLLLSDSGFYLCAWHPGGTGYGYTFGSGTRLTVV.

The V call is TRBV4-1, the J call TRBJ1-3, with 7 bases lining up with TRBD1. The CDR3 totals 17 residues. Germline V lookup: CDR1 MGHRA, CDR2 YSYEKL. With 1 base clipped from V and 1 base from J, the junction kept 7 bases outside the gene matches. CDR3 nucleotide sequence: TGCGCCAGCAGCCAAGTAGGGGGCGCGGGGTCTGGAAACACCATATATTTT. Residues: CASSQVGGAGSGNTIYF.

The V call is TRBV19, the J call TRBJ2-2, with 8 bases matching TRBD1. CDR3 length equals 17 residues. Unmatched junction bases numbered 5, after V lost 2 bases and J lost 0 bases. Germline V gene lookup returns CDR1 LNHDA and CDR2 SQIVND (reference sequence). DNA of the CDR3: TGTGCCAGTAGTATAACTCCGGGACAGGCGAACACCGGGGAGCTGTTTTTT. The encoded protein is CASSITPGQANTGELFF.

The V gene is TRBV7-6, the J gene TRBJ2-5, with 11 bases that match TRBD2. Germline-derived CDR1 and CDR2 are SGHVS and FNYEAQ. The CDR3 has 16 residues. V was pared by 5 bases and J by 5 bases, with 10 bases of the junction left unmatched. CDR3 residues: CASSKLAGEVEETQYF. As DNA, the CDR3 is TGTGCCAGCAGCAAACTAGCGGGAGAAGTGGAGGAGACCCAGTACTTC.

This clone was found once. The chain combines TRBV2 with TRBJ2-2, with D hard to call. V dropped 4 bases and J dropped 4 bases, with 10 bases sitting between them. Germline V lookup: CDR1 SNHLY, CDR2 FYNNEI. The CDR3 runs 14 residues. The CDR3 loop is CASSVVRATGELFF. DNA of the CDR3: TGTGCCAGCAGTGTTGTCAGAGCCACCGGGGAGCTGTTTTTT.

This clone was seen a few times. This chain uses TRBV7-2 with TRBJ2-1, with 7 bases aligning to TRBD2. The CDR3 runs to 15 residues. CDR1 SGHTA and CDR2 FQGNSA come from the germline V gene. V was clipped by 5 bases and J by 3 bases; unmatched bases: 7. The CDR3 DNA is TGTGCCAGCAGCAAGAGCGGGACTAACTACAATGAGCAGTTCTTC. The encoded protein is CASSKSGTNYNEQFF.